The 13 T cell receptor beta chains reported below all come from one sample, sequenced in a study of Tregs in tolerant kidney transplant recipients. Assay used: immunoSEQ multiplex PCR; TCRdb lists only in-frame clones, some missing. In total, the table holds approximately 49,000 clones. Specimen: CD4+ T cells from blood, collected before the transplant. The receptors originated from a human donor who received a combined kidney and bone marrow transplant.

On this clone itself: Read coverage stops 3 residues before the CDR3 terminus; the germline J gene supplies the remainder. The rearrangement uses TRBV2 and TRBJ2-7, with TRBD1 identical over 9 bases. This CDR3 region has 15 residues. Germline V gene data show CDR1 as SNHLY and CDR2 as FYNNEI. After removal of 6 bases from V and 2 bases from J, the junction contained 8 bases not matched to a gene. CDR3 DNA (partial): TGTGCCAGCAGGAACGACAGGGGGGACCCCTACGAG. It encodes CASRNDRGDPYE. The whole CDR3 reads CASRNDRGDPYEQYF.

With regard to this clone: The read halts 3 residues ahead of the CDR3 end, with the missing end drawn from the germline J gene. This chain uses TRBV6-2 or TRBV6-3 with TRBJ1-1; 10 bases align to TRBD1. The germline V gene has CDR1 MNHEY and CDR2 SVGEGT. V lost 4 bases, J lost 1 base, and 6 bases stayed unmatched. The CDR3 totals 16 residues. CDR3: CASSSRQGARNTEAFF. Incomplete CDR3 DNA: TGTGCCAGCAGTTCTCGACAGGGGGCGAGGAACACTGAA.

Comments on this clone: The sequenced fragment ends 3 residues before the CDR3 boundary, so the rest is inferred from the germline J gene. The chain uses TRBV7-8 and TRBJ1-6; D is undetermined. The V gene's germline CDR1 is SGHVS and CDR2 FQNEAQ. The CDR3 runs 15 residues. Trimming shortened V by 3 bases and J by 5 bases, and 11 bases separated the two germline ends. The CDR3 is CASSFSIGDNSPLHF. Incomplete CDR3 DNA: TGTGCCAGCAGCTTTAGCATAGGCGATAATTCACCC.

As to this clone: The sequence runs out 3 residues before the end of the CDR3; the remainder is reconstructed from the germline J gene. This sequence joins TRBV2 and TRBJ2-7, with D unresolved. This CDR3 is 13 amino acids long. Germline assignment: CDR1 SNHLY and CDR2 FYNNEI. V dropped 3 bases and J dropped 3 bases, with 9 bases sitting between them. The sequenced part of the CDR3 DNA is TGTGCCAGCAGTGAGGTTCCACTCTACGAG. It is translated as CASSEVPLYE. The full CDR3 protein reads CASSEVPLYEQYF.

As regards this clone: The read comes to an end 3 residues before the CDR3 does, leaving the germline J gene to fill in the end. The chain is built from TRBV20-1 and TRBJ1-3; 9 bases agree with TRBD1. The V and J ends lost 2 bases and 2 bases, in that order; junction bases with no gene match: 1. CDR3 length: 14 amino acids. In germline, CDR1 is DFQATT, CDR2 SNEGSKA (reference sequence). This CDR3 reads CSARWTGAGNTIYF. The part of the CDR3 DNA that was read is TGCAGTGCTAGATGGACAGGGGCTGGAAACACC.

On this clone: The read stops 3 residues short of the end of the CDR3; the missing end is completed from the germline J gene. The chain links TRBV20-1 to TRBJ2-7; maybe TRBD1 (6 bases). CDR3 length: 12 amino acids. V was shortened by 4 bases and J by 5 bases, with 12 bases between the two germline ends. Per the germline V gene, CDR1 is DFQATT and CDR2 is SNEGSKA (reference sequence). This CDR3 reads CSANRVKDEQYF. CDR3 bases read: TGCAGTGCTAACAGGGTAAAAGACGAG.

About this clone itself: The read terminates 3 residues before the CDR3 end, so the remaining end is supplied by the germline J gene. The V call is TRBV6-1, the J call TRBJ1-6; maybe TRBD1 (6 bases). V dropped 2 bases and J dropped 6 bases, with 8 bases sitting between them. CDR1 is MNHNS, CDR2 SASEGT, per germline. The CDR3 is made up of 14 amino acids. The CDR3 protein is CASSEWTVNSPLHF. Incomplete CDR3 DNA: TGTGCCAGCAGTGAATGGACAGTTAATTCACCC.

The DNA read from the CDR3 is TGTGCCAGCAGTTACTCGGCGGGGCTAGCGGTATCCTACGAG. Its translation: CASSYSAGLAVSYE. The CDR3 reads in full as CASSYSAGLAVSYEQYF. The rearrangement joins TRBV6-2 or TRBV6-3 to TRBJ2-7; 7 nucleotides align to TRBD2. The sequence runs out 3 residues before the end of the CDR3; the remainder is reconstructed from the germline J gene. The J segment lost 1 base and the V segment lost 0 bases, leaving 9 bases of the junction unmatched. CDR3 length: 17 residues. Germline V gene sequence: CDR1 MNHEY, CDR2 SVGEGT.

A note on this clone: The observed sequence ends 3 residues before the CDR3 terminus, with the missing tail filled in from the germline J gene. The gene calls are TRBV18 and TRBJ2-7, with TRBD1 identical over 8 bases. CDR1 and CDR2 (germline): KGHSH, LQKENI. V lost 6 bases and J lost 4; bases outside the gene matches: 8. The CDR3 extends over 14 amino acids. CDR3 sequence: CASSATGGRYEQYF. The DNA read from the CDR3 is TGTGCCAGCTCGGCCACAGGGGGGAGGTACGAG.

With regard to this clone: The read comes to an end 3 residues before the CDR3 does, leaving the germline J gene to fill in the end. This chain uses TRBV5-1 with TRBJ2-5; TRBD1 agrees at 7 bases. The CDR3 is 15 residues long. With 0 bases clipped from V and 6 bases from J, the junction kept 8 bases outside the gene matches. The germline V gene encodes CDR1 SGHRS and CDR2 YFSETQ. The CDR3 is CASSLALPGGKTQYF. Partial CDR3 DNA: TGCGCCAGCAGCTTGGCCCTCCCAGGGGGAAAGACC.

Worth noting for this clone: The read ends 3 residues before the CDR3 terminus; that terminus is restored from the germline J gene. The gene calls are TRBV28 and TRBJ1-5; 7 positions match TRBD1. V lost 6 bases to trimming and J lost 3 bases; unmatched junction nucleotides: 14. Germline-derived CDR1 and CDR2 are MDHEN and SYDVKM. The CDR3 spans 17 residues. The part of the CDR3 DNA that was read is TGTGCCAGCAGGCCCCTAGGGGGCTCCGGGGTCAATCAGCCC. Encoded protein: CASRPLGGSGVNQP. The full CDR3 is CASRPLGGSGVNQPQHF.

A note on this clone: Read data end 3 residues before the CDR3 end; the end is taken from the germline J gene. The V gene is TRBV5-4, the J gene TRBJ2-7, with 7 bases identical to TRBD1. The CDR3 is 14 residues long. CDR1 is SGHNT, CDR2 YYREEE, per germline (reference sequence). V lost 3 bases and J lost 4; bases outside the gene matches: 7. CDR3: CASSSQGVYYEQYF. Partial CDR3 DNA: TGTGCCAGCAGCTCGCAGGGGGTTTATTACGAG.

Concerning this clone: The read finishes 3 residues shy of the CDR3 end, and the germline J gene is used to complete it. The rearrangement joins TRBV7-2 to TRBJ1-2; D unclear. Germline-derived CDR1 and CDR2 are SGHTA and FQGNSA. The CDR3 runs to 13 residues. The DNA read from the CDR3 is TGTGCCAGCAGCCCCAGGCGAATGGAGGGC. It specifies CASSPRRMEG. The entire CDR3 reads CASSPRRMEGYTF.